This T cell receptor (beta chain) was recorded in a study of OX40 agonist ivuxolimab in advanced cancers. The overall study: Patient treatment consisted of intravenous ivuxolimab administration every 2 weeks at 0.01 to 10 mg/kg.

This clone was seen more than once but under ten times. Trimming removed 0 bases at V and 14 bases at J, with 8 bases between. The germline CDR1 and CDR2 sequences are LGHNA and YSLEER. This CDR3 comprises 12 residues. Data came from immunoSEQ multiplex PCR; TCRdb stores just in-frame clones and leaves some out. The table lists around 38,000 clones, 80% to 85% of them singletons. This specimen was CD4+ or CD8+ T cells sorted from blood, taken in a trial of the OX40 agonist ivuxolimab. The TCR originated in an adult with an advanced solid tumor such as melanoma, head and neck, liver or kidney cancer. V is TRBV4-3 and J is TRBJ1-6; a possible D gene is TRBD1 (5 bases). In nucleotides, the CDR3 is TGCGCCAGCAGCCAAGATGGGGGGGCCCTCCACTTT. Protein sequence: CASSQDGGALHF.